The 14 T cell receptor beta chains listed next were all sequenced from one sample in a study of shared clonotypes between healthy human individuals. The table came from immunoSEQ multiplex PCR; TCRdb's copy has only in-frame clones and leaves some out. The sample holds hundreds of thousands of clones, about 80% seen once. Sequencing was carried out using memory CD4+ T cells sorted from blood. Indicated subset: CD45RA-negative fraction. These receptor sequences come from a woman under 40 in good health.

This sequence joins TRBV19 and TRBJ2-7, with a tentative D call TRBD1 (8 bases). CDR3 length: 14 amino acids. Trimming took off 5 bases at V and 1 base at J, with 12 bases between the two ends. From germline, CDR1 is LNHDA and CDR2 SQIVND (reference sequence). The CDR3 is CASSSQGGSYEQYF. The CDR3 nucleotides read TGTGCCAGTAGTTCACAGGGGGGGTCCTACGAGCAGTACTTC.

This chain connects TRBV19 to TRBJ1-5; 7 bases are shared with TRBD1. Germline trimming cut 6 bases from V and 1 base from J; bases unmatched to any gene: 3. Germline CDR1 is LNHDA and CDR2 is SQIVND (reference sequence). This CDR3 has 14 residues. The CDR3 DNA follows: TGTGCCAGTAGGACAGGGACAAGCAATCAGCCCCAGCATTTT. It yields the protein CASRTGTSNQPQHF.

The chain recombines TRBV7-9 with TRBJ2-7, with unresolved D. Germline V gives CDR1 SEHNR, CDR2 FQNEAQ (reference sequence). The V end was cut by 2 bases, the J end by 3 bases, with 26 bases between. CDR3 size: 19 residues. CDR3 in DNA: TGTGCCAGCAGCTTAAATCCCTCGTCGGCAGGCGGTTATCACTACGAGCAGTACTTC. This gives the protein CASSLNPSSAGGYHYEQYF.

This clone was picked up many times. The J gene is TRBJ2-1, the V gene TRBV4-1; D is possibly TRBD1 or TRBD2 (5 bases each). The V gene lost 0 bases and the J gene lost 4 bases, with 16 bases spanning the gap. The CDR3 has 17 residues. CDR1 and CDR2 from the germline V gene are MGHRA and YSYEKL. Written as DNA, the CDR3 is TGCGCCAGCAGCCAAGAAAAAAGGGGACCAGTTTACAATGAGCAGTTCTTC. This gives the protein CASSQEKRGPVYNEQFF.

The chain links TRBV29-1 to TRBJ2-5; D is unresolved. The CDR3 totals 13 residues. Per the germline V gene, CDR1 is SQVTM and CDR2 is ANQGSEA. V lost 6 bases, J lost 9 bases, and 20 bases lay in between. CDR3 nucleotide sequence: TGCAGCGTGACCGACGGTGGGCCAGGTGCCCAGTACTTC. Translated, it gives CSVTDGGPGAQYF. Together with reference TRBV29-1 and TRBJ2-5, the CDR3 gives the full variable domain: SAVISQKPSRDICQRGTSLTIQCQVDSQVTMMFWYRQQPGQSLTLIATANQGSEATYESGFVIDKFPISRPNLTFSTLTVSNMSPEDSSIYLCSVTDGGPGAQYFGPGTRLLVL.

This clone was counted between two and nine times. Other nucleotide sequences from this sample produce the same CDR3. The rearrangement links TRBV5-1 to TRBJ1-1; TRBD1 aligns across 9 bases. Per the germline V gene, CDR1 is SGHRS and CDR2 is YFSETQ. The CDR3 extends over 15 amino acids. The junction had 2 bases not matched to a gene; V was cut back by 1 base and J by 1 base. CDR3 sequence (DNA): TGCGCCAGCAGCTTGATGGGACAGGGGAACACTGAAGCTTTCTTT. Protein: CASSLMGQGNTEAFF.

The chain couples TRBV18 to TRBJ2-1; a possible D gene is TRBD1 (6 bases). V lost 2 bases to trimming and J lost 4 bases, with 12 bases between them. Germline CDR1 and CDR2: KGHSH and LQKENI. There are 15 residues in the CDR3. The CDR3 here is CASSPGQTLYNEQFF. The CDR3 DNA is TGTGCCAGCTCACCAGGACAGACGTTGTACAATGAGCAGTTCTTC.

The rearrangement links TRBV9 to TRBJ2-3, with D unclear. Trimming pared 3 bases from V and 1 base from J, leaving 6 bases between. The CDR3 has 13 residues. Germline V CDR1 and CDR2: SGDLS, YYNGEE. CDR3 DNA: TGTGCCAGCAGCGCTACAGGCACAGATACGCAGTATTTT. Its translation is CASSATGTDTQYF.

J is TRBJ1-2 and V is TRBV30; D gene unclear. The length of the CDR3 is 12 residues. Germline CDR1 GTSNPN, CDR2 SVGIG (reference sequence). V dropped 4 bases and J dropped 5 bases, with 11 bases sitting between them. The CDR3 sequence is CAWKVRLYGYTF. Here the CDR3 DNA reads TGTGCCTGGAAGGTCCGGCTTTATGGCTACACCTTC.

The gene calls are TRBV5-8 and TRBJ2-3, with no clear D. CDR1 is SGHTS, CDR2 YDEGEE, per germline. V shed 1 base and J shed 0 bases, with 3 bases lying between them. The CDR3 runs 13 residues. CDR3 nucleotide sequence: TGTGCCAGCAGCTTGTGGAGCACAGATACGCAGTATTTT. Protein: CASSLWSTDTQYF.

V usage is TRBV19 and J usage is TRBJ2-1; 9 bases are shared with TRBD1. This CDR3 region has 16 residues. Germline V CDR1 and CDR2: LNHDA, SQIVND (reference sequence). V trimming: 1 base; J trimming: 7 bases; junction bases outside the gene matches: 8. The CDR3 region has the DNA TGTGCCAGTAGTATAGTTATACAGGGGGCCGGTAATGAGCAGTTCTTC. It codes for CASSIVIQGAGNEQFF. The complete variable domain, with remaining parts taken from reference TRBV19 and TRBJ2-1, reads DGGITQSPKYLFRKEGQNVTLSCEQNLNHDAMYWYRQDPGQGLRLIYYSQIVNDFQKGDIAEGYSVSREKKESFPLTVTSAQKNPTAFYLCASSIVIQGAGNEQFFGPGTRLTVL.

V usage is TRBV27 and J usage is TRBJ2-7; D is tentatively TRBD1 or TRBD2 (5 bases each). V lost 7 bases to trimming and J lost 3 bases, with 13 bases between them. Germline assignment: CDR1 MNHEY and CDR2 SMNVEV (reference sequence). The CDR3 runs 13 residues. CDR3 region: CASKTPGRYEQYF. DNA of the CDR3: TGTGCCAGCAAGACTCCGGGACGCTACGAGCAGTACTTC.

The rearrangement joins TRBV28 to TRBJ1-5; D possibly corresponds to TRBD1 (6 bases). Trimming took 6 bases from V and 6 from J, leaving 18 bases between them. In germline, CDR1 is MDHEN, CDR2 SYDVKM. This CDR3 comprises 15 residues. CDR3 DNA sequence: TGTGCCAGCAGGACCTCTACAGGGATGGTTCAGCCCCAGCATTTT. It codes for CASRTSTGMVQPQHF.

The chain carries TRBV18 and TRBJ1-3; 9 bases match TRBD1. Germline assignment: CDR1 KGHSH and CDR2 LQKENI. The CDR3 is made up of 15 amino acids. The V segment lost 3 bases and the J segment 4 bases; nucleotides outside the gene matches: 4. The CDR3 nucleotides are TGTGCCAGCTCACCGGGACAGGGAAGGGGAAACACCATATATTTT. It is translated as CASSPGQGRGNTIYF.